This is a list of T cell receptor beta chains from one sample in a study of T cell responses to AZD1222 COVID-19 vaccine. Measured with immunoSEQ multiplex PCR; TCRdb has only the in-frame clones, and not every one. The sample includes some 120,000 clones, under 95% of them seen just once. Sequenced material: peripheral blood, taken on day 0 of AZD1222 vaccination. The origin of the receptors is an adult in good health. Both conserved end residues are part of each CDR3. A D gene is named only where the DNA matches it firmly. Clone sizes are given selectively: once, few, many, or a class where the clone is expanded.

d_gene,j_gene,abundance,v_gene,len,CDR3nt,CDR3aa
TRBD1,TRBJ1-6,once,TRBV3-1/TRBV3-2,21,TGTGCCAGCAGCCGGCTGTCCTCCGGGACAGGGGGCAATCCCTATAATTCACCCCTCCACTTT,CASSRLSSGTGGNPYNSPLHF
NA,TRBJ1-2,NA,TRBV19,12,TGTGCCAGTAGTCCCCGGGAGGGTGGCTACACCTTC,CASSPREGGYTF
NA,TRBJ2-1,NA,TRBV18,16,TGTGCCAGCTCACCACCATCGGGGAAGGGCTACAATGAGCAGTTCTTC,CASSPPSGKGYNEQFF
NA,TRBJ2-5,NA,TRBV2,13,TGTGCCAGCGACCGGGACGGGAGAGAGACCCAGTACTTC,CASDRDGRETQYF
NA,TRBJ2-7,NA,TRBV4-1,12,TGCGCCAGCAGCCATGCCGCGGGCGAGCAGTACTTC,CASSHAAGEQYF
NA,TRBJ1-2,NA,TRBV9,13,TGTGCCAGCAGCGTAGATGCCAGCTATGGCTACACCTTC,CASSVDASYGYTF
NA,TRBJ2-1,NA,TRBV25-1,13,TGTGCCAGCAGTGGGGACATTGGGGGAGTGTGGTTCTTC,CASSGDIGGVWFF
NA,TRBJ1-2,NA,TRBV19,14,TGTGCCAGTAGTGTTCCCGGCGACCGGCTTGGCTACACCTTC,CASSVPGDRLGYTF
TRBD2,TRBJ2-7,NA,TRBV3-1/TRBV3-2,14,TGTGCCAGCAGCCAAGGGGGCGGGAGTCGTGAGCAGTACTTC,CASSQGGGSREQYF
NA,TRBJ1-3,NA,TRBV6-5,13,TGTGCCAGCAACCCAGGTCCTGGAAACACCATATATTTT,CASNPGPGNTIYF
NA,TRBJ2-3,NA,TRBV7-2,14,TGTGCCAGCAGCCCGGACAGAGACACAGATACGCAGTATTTT,CASSPDRDTDTQYF
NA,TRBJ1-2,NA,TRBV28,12,TGTGCCAGCCTCTCCGGGCCCCGGGGCTACACCTTC,CASLSGPRGYTF
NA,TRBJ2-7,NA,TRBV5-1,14,TGCGCCAGCTGCCCTGGCAGGGTTAGCTACGAGCAGTACTTC,CASCPGRVSYEQYF
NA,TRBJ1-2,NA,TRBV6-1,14,TGTGCCAGCAGTGAAACAGCAGCCTACTATGGCTACACCTTC,CASSETAAYYGYTF
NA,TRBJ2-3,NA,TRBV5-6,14,TGTGCCAGCAGCTTGGGAGGGGGTGCTCGTACGCAGTATTTT,CASSLGGGARTQYF
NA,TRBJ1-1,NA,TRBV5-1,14,TGCGCCAGCAGCCCGAATGGAGGGGCCACTGAAGCTTTCTTT,CASSPNGGATEAFF
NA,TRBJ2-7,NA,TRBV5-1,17,TGCGCCAGCAGCTTATGGTCGAGGACTGACAACCCCTACGAGCAGTACTTC,CASSLWSRTDNPYEQYF
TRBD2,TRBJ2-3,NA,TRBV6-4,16,TGTGCCAGCAGTGAATCGAGCGGGAGAGGCACAGATACGCAGTATTTT,CASSESSGRGTDTQYF
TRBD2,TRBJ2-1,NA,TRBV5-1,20,TGCGCCAGCAGCCCCGAGCGAGGGACTAGCGCTTCGGACTCCTACAATGAGCAGTTCTTC,CASSPERGTSASDSYNEQFF
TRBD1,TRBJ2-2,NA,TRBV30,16,TGTGCCTGGACCCCCGGGACAGCCTTAAACACCGGGGAGCTGTTTTTT,CAWTPGTALNTGELFF
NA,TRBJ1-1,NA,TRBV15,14,TGTGCCACCAGCAGAGACAGGACGTGGGCTGAAGCTTTCTTT,CATSRDRTWAEAFF
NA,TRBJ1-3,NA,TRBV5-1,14,TGCGCCAGCAGCTCCGACAGCTCTGGAAACACCATATATTTT,CASSSDSSGNTIYF
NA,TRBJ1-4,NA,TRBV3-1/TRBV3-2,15,TGTGCCAGCAGCCAAGATCTGGCAACTAATGAAAAACTGTTTTTT,CASSQDLATNEKLFF
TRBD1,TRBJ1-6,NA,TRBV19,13,TGTGCCAGCTCGGGACAGTATAATTCACCCCTCCACTTT,CASSGQYNSPLHF
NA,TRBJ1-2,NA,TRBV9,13,TGTGCCAGCAACAGGGACGGGAACTATGGCTACACCTTC,CASNRDGNYGYTF
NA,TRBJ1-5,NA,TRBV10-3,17,TGTGCCATCAGTGAGAGTCCGACAGAGGGTGGCAATCAGCCCCAGCATTTT,CAISESPTEGGNQPQHF